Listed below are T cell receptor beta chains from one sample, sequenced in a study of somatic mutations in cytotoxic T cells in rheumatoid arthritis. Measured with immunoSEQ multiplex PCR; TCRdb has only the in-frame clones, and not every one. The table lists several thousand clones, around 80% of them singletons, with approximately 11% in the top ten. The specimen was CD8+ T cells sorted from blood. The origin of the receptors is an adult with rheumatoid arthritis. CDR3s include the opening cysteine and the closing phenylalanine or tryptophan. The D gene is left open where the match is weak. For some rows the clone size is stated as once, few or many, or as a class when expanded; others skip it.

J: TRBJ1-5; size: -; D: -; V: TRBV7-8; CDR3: CASSLVRGQSNQPQHF; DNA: TGTGCCAGCAGCTTAGTGAGGGGCCAGAGCAATCAGCCCCAGCATTTT
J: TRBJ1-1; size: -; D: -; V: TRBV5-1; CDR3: CASSLVPYVNTEAFF; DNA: TGCGCCAGCAGCTTGGTTCCGTATGTGAACACTGAAGCTTTCTTT
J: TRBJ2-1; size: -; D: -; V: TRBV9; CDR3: CASSVVPGGLYNEQFF; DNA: TGTGCCAGCAGCGTAGTACCTGGGGGGCTCTACAATGAGCAGTTCTTC
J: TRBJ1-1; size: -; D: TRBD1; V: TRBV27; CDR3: CASSFGTGATEAFF; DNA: TGTGCCAGCAGTTTTGGTACAGGGGCCACTGAAGCTTTCTTT
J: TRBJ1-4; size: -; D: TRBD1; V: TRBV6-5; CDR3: CASRRTGGEKLFF; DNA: TGTGCCAGCAGAAGGACAGGGGGCGAAAAACTGTTTTTT
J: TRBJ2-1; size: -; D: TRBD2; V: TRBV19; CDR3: CASSIPSGGLPPYNEQFF; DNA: TGTGCCAGTAGTATCCCTAGCGGGGGGCTCCCGCCTTACAATGAGCAGTTCTTC
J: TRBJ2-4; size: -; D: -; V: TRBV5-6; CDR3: CASSSGDTRLAKNIQYF; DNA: TGTGCCAGCAGCTCTGGGGACACACGGCTAGCCAAAAACATTCAGTACTTC
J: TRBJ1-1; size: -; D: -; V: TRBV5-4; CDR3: CASSLGAGPLSEAFF; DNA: TGTGCCAGCAGCTTAGGGGCAGGACCTCTTTCTGAAGCTTTCTTT
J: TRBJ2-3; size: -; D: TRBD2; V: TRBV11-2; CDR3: CASSLVGGGDTQYF; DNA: TGTGCCAGCAGCTTAGTGGGCGGGGGAGATACGCAGTATTTT
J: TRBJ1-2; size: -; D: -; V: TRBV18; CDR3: CASSPSTDRRSNYGYTF; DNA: TGTGCCAGCTCACCATCGACCGACAGGCGCTCTAACTATGGCTACACCTTC
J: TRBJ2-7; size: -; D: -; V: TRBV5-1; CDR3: CASSLVAGESYEQYF; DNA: TGCGCCAGCAGCTTGGTTGCAGGCGAGTCCTACGAGCAGTACTTC
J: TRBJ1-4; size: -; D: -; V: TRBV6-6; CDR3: CASSYVQGSDEKLFF; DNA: TGTGCCAGCAGTTACGTCCAGGGGAGCGATGAAAAACTGTTTTTT
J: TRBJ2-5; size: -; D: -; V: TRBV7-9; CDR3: CASSLGVNQETQYF; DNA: TGTGCCAGCAGCTTAGGCGTAAACCAAGAGACCCAGTACTTC
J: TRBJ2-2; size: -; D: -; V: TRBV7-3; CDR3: CASSVQGNTGELFF; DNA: TGTGCCAGCAGCGTCCAGGGGAACACCGGGGAGCTGTTTTTT
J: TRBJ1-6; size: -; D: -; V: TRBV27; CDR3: CASRGEGSYNSPLHF; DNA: TGTGCCAGCAGGGGCGAGGGGTCTTATAATTCACCCCTCCACTTT
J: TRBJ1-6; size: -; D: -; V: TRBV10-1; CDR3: CASSLLSDRTVEYNSPLHF; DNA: TGCGCCAGCAGCCTTTTATCAGACAGGACAGTGGAATATAATTCACCCCTCCACTTT
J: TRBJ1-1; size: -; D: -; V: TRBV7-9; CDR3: CASALAGMNTEAFF; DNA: TGTGCCAGCGCCCTCGCCGGGATGAACACTGAAGCTTTCTTT
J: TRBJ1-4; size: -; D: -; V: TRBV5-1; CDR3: CASSLGQMEKLFF; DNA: TGCGCCAGCAGCTTAGGCCAGATGGAAAAACTGTTTTTT
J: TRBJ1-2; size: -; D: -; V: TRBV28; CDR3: CASRSYYGYTF; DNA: TGTGCCAGCCGGTCGTACTATGGCTACACCTTC
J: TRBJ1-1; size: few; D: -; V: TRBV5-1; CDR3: CASSLEGTVMNTEAFF; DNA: TGCGCCAGCAGCTTGGAGGGAACGGTGATGAACACTGAAGCTTTCTTT
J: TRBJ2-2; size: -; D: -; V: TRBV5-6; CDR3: CASSVFRGGDTGELFF; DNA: TGTGCCAGCAGCGTGTTTAGAGGGGGGGACACCGGGGAGCTGTTTTTT
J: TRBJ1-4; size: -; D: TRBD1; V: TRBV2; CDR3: CASRRDRGIEKLFF; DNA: TGTGCCAGCAGAAGGGACAGGGGTATCGAAAAACTGTTTTTT
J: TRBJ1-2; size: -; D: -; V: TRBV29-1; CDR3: CSVEGTYGYTF; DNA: TGCAGCGTTGAGGGCACTTATGGCTACACCTTC
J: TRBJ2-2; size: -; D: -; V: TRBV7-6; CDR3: CASSLDLTGELFF; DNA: TGTGCCAGCAGCTTAGACCTCACCGGGGAGCTGTTTTTT
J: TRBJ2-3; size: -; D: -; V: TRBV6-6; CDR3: CASSAQRQGTDTQYF; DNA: TGTGCCAGCAGTGCACAGAGACAGGGCACAGATACGCAGTATTTT
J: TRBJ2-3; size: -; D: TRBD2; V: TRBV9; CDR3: CASSVLAGGQGDTQYF; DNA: TGTGCCAGCAGCGTACTAGCGGGGGGCCAGGGAGATACGCAGTATTTT
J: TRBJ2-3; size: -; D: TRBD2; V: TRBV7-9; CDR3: CAIRLAASTDTQYF; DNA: TGTGCCATTCGACTAGCGGCGAGCACAGATACGCAGTATTTT
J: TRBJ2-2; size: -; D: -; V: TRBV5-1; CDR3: CASSSRGSQSYTGELFF; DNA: TGCGCCAGCAGCTCGAGGGGTTCCCAGAGTTACACCGGGGAGCTGTTTTTT
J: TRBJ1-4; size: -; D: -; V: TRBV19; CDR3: CASSTRQLNEKLFF; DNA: TGTGCCAGTAGTACCCGACAGCTTAATGAAAAACTGTTTTTT
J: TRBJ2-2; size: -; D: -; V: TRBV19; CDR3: CASSFTGELFF; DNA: TGTGCCAGTAGTTTCACCGGGGAGCTGTTTTTT
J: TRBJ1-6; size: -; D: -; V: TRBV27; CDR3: CASSPLTNSPLHF; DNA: TGTGCCAGCAGTCCACTGACAAATTCACCCCTCCACTTT
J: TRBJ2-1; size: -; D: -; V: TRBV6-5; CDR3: CASSPLSSYNEQFF; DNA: TGTGCCAGCAGCCCCTTGAGCTCCTACAATGAGCAGTTCTTC
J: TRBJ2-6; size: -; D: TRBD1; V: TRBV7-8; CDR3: CASSVPGQGFSGANVLTF; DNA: TGTGCCAGCAGCGTCCCGGGACAGGGTTTCTCTGGGGCCAACGTCCTGACTTTC
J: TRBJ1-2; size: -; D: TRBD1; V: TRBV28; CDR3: CASTLDRDHGYTF; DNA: TGTGCCAGCACCCTGGACAGGGACCATGGCTACACCTTC
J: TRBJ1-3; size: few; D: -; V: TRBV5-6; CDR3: CASSLAWVDFSGNTIYF; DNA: TGTGCCAGCAGCTTGGCTTGGGTCGACTTCTCTGGAAACACCATATATTTT